These 15 T cell receptor beta chains were sequenced from one sample in a study of T-cell reconstitution after alpha-beta-depleted transplantation in children. The TCRbeta library was prepared with unique molecular identifiers. Using its own MiXCR run on the PCR reads, TCRdb lists one record per CDR3 protein. Found here are around 490,000 distinct CDR3 sequences, over 10% of them singletons; the top ten hold 13% to 15%. Sequenced here: PBMCs, mostly from graft donor cells, sampled 180 days after TCRalphabeta/CD19-depleted stem cell transplant. These receptors all come from a female patient aged 2-15 years who had a stem cell transplant for aplastic anemia, so the T cells may come from the graft donor.

This clonotype was seen a few times. The chain couples TRBV3-1 to TRBJ2-1; no reliable D call. The V gene lost 4 bases and the J gene lost 4 bases, with 14 bases spanning the gap. The CDR3 consists of 15 residues. The germline gives CDR1 LGHDT, CDR2 YNNKEL (reference sequence). For the CDR3, the DNA is TGTGCCAGCAGCCCCGAGGTAGGGATATACAATGAGCAGTTCTTC. Translating gives CASSPEVGIYNEQFF.

In its sample, this clonotype was seen a few times. This rearrangement joins TRBV12-3 or TRBV12-4 to TRBJ2-1, with 8 nucleotides matching TRBD2. This CDR3 has 14 amino acids. J lost 6 bases, V lost 8 bases, and 9 bases had no gene match. CDR3 in DNA: TGTGCCAGCTTCCCGGGACTAGGGGGCAATGAGCAGTTCTTC. It specifies CASFPGLGGNEQFF.

This clonotype came up a few times. This chain uses TRBV11-2 with TRBJ2-2; the D is unclear. This CDR3 is built from 14 residues. V lost 0 bases, J lost 6 bases, and 8 bases lay in between. From germline, CDR1 is SGHAT and CDR2 FQNNGV. The CDR3 is CASSLDPHAGELFF. DNA for the CDR3: TGTGCCAGCAGCTTAGATCCTCATGCCGGGGAGCTGTTTTTT.

At least ten counts were recorded for this clonotype. The chain is built from TRBV12-3 or TRBV12-4 and TRBJ1-4; no clear D. The ends were cut back, 2 bases at V and 11 bases at J, with 15 bases in the middle. This CDR3 comprises 14 residues. CDR3 sequence: CASSLSAGAGKLFF. In DNA, the CDR3 is TGTGCCAGCAGTTTATCAGCCGGCGCGGGGAAACTGTTTTTT.

This sequence joins TRBV7-3 and TRBJ2-7; 12 positions agree with TRBD2. CDR1 is SGHTA and CDR2 is FQGTGA in the germline V gene. This CDR3 region has 13 residues. Germline trimming cut 6 bases from V and 6 bases from J; bases unmatched to any gene: 3. CDR3 DNA sequence: TGTGCCAGCAGGTCGACTAGCGGGGGCGAGCAGTACTTC. It specifies CASRSTSGGEQYF.

The chain joins TRBV2 to TRBJ2-4; a possible D gene is TRBD1 (6 bases). The CDR3 extends over 14 amino acids. Germline assignment: CDR1 SNHLY and CDR2 FYNNEI. V dropped 7 bases and J dropped 8 bases, with 18 bases sitting between them. The CDR3 DNA reads TGTGCCAGCAAAAAGGAAGCGCAGGGGTACATTCAGTACTTC. Its translation is CASKKEAQGYIQYF.

This clonotype was detected a few times. The chain couples TRBV12-3 or TRBV12-4 to TRBJ1-3; D uncertain. Trimming removed 8 bases from V and 0 bases from J, with 14 bases in between. The CDR3 runs 15 residues. CDR3 nucleotides: TGTGCCAGCGGGCCGCACAGCTACTCTGGAAACACCATATATTTT. Its translation: CASGPHSYSGNTIYF.

This clonotype was observed a single time. CDR3 DNA: TGCAGTGGCGGGACAGGGGGCCGGTACTATGGCTACACCTTC. It codes for CSGGTGGRYYGYTF. The rearrangement joins TRBV20-1 to TRBJ1-2; TRBD1 agrees at 12 bases. J gave up 3 bases and V 7 bases, and 6 bases lay outside the gene matches. In germline, CDR1 is DFQATT, CDR2 SNEGSKA (reference sequence). The CDR3 is made up of 14 amino acids.

This chain uses TRBV5-1 with TRBJ1-1; possibly TRBD1 for D (5 bases). The CDR3 has 16 amino acids. Trimming removed 4 bases from V and 2 bases from J, with 18 bases in between. The germline CDR1 and CDR2 sequences are SGHRS and YFSETQ. The CDR3 region is CASSPGRGDVNTEAFF. CDR3 DNA: TGCGCCAGCAGCCCCGGTCGGGGGGACGTTAACACTGAAGCTTTCTTT.

V gene TRBV5-1 combines with J gene TRBJ1-4, with 7 bases lining up with TRBD1. The germline V gene encodes CDR1 SGHRS and CDR2 YFSETQ. The CDR3 is 16 amino acids. V gave up 9 bases and J gave up 0 bases; unmatched junction bases: 11. The CDR3 DNA sequence: TGCGCCAATTTAAGACAGGGAACTGCAACTAATGAAAAACTGTTTTTT. Its translation is CANLRQGTATNEKLFF.

There are a few counts of this clonotype. V and J are TRBV20-1 and TRBJ1-5; 9 bases fit TRBD1. The V gene's germline CDR1 is DFQATT and CDR2 SNEGSKA (reference sequence). CDR3 length: 15 residues. The J segment lost 5 bases and the V segment lost 4 bases, leaving 9 bases of the junction unmatched. CDR3 bases: TGCAGTGCTAAAAGGTCCGGGACAGGGCATCAGCCCCAGCATTTT. Translated: CSAKRSGTGHQPQHF.

This clonotype was seen more than once but under ten times. The rearrangement joins TRBV15 to TRBJ2-7; a weak D match, TRBD1 (5 bases). With 4 bases removed from V and 2 bases from J, the gap between germline ends came to 18 bases. The CDR3 consists of 16 residues. Germline V gene data show CDR1 as LNHNV and CDR2 as YYDKDF (reference sequence). CDR3 nucleotides: TGTGCCACCAGCAAATTCAGGGTCCCACGGGCCTACGAGCAGTACGTC. Translating gives CATSKFRVPRAYEQYV.

This clonotype turned up a few times. V and J are TRBV24-1 and TRBJ2-1; 9 positions agree with TRBD2. J gave up 6 bases and V 6 bases, and 8 bases lay outside the gene matches. Germline assignment: CDR1 KGHDR and CDR2 SFDVKD. The CDR3 has 15 residues. For the CDR3, the DNA is TGTGCCACCAGTCACGGCGGGAGGGCAGTCAATGAGCAGTTCTTC. It specifies CATSHGGRAVNEQFF.

The CDR3 sequence is CASSLSGQGSYTF. In nucleotides, the CDR3 is TGTGCCAGCAGTTTATCGGGGCAGGGCAGCTACACCTTC. The V gene is TRBV27, the J gene TRBJ1-2; possibly TRBD1 for D (5 bases). CDR1 is MNHEY, CDR2 SMNVEV, per germline (reference sequence). The CDR3 is made up of 13 amino acids. Trimming removed 0 bases from V and 9 bases from J, with 11 bases in between.

This clonotype occurred a few times. V and J are TRBV7-8 and TRBJ2-7; 8 positions match TRBD1. Germline CDR1 is SGHVS and CDR2 is FQNEAQ. V shed 1 base and J 4 bases; nucleotides not matched to a gene: 6. The CDR3 sequence is 15 residues long. In nucleotides, the CDR3 is TGTGCCAGCAGCTTAGGTTCAGGGGGCCTGTACGAGCAGTACTTC. Translation: CASSLGSGGLYEQYF.